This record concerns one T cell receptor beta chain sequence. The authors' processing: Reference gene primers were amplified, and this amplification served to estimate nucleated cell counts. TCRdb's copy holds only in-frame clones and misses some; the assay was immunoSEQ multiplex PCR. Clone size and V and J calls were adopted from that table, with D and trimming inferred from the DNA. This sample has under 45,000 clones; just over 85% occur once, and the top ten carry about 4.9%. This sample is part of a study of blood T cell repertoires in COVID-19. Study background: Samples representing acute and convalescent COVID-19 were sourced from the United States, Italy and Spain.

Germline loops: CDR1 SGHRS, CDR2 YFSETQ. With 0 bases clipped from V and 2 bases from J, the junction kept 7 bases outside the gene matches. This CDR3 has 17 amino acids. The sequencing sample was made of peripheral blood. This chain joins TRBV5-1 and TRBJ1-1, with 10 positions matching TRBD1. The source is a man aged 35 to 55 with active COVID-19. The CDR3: CASSLGDRGGLNTEAFF. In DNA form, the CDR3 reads TGCGCCAGCAGCTTGGGGGACAGGGGCGGACTAAACACTGAAGCTTTCTTT. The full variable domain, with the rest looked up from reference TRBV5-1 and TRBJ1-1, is KAGVTQTPRYLIKTRGQQVTLSCSPISGHRSVSWYQQTPGQGLQFLFEYFSETQRNKGNFPGRFSGRQFSNSRSEMNVSTLELGDSALYLCASSLGDRGGLNTEAFFGQGTRLTVV.